The present entry profiles one TCR beta chain with its context. The antigen is unknown. This record belongs to a study of cytomegalovirus exposure and HLA in healthy donors. Overall study results and limits: When analyzed later, the rates of TCR association showed variation by HLA locus, with DRB1 the most and HLA-C the fewest. Prediction of most subjects' HLA-A and HLA-B alleles by TCR beta sequences was reportedly accurate. A missense DCLRE1C variant was associated with V- and J-gene trimming of TCR beta chains in a later analysis, and an independent cohort replicated the association.

Donors were ostensibly healthy at sampling, although undocumented immune exposures were probable. Germline V CDR1 and CDR2: SGHKS, YYEKEE (reference sequence). The CDR3 spans 14 residues. V lost 3 bases to trimming and J lost 0 bases, with 9 bases between them. With 60 Vbeta and 13 Jbeta primers, the PCR was carried out. Using immunoSEQ multiplex PCR, the repertoire was profiled, and TCRdb retains in-frame clones only, with some absent. Of about 180,000 clones listed, 80% were seen once; the top ten hold 1.5% to 2%. The TCR comes from a woman aged 25 to 39 in good health and CMV-seronegative. V and J are TRBV5-5 and TRBJ1-1; no clear D gene. The sequencing input was PBMCs. This CDR3 reads CASSSNTVNTEAFF. Here the CDR3 DNA reads TGTGCCAGCAGCTCCAACACCGTGAACACTGAAGCTTTCTTT. Variable domain in full (rest from reference TRBV5-5 and TRBJ1-1): DAGVTQSPTHLIKTRGQQVTLRCSPISGHKSVSWYQQVLGQGPQFIFQYYEKEERGRGNFPDRFSARQFPNYSSELNVNALLLGDSALYLCASSSNTVNTEAFFGQGTRLTVV.